Following are 9 T cell receptor beta chains from one sample sequenced in a study of vaccination and CD4 T cells after COVID-19 (dated by TCRdb to between 2022 and 2023). The sample's time point, from its label and the paper: late sampling 161 to 241 days after vaccination in a few convalescent patients. Per the publication, the treatment or condition label means: roughly 10-day PBMC culture with coronavirus spike peptide pools or control peptides (ViraFEST assay). The library was built by means of PCR. Instrument on record: Illumina iSeq 100. At the Johns Hopkins FTIC core, DNA from the cultured CD4+ T cells underwent TCR sequencing with the Oncomine TCR Beta short-read assay. The public reads were reprocessed in TCRdb via fastp at Q25 and MiXCR, keeping in-frame beta chains. Under each unique CDR3 protein, matching rows form one entry showing the most common genes and DNA. This sample has tens of thousands of distinct CDR3 sequences in its table, and less than 45% of those were observed once. The ten top clones hold roughly 5.6% of the sample.

These receptors' antigens are unknown. Material: CD4+ T cells from blood, cultured in vitro, obtained about 7 months after SARS-CoV-2 vaccination. These receptors were obtained from a human donor who had recovered from COVID-19.

This clonotype has only a few counts. The chain combines TRBV20-1 with TRBJ2-3; D possibly uses TRBD1 or TRBD2 (7 bases each). From germline, CDR1 is DFQATT and CDR2 SNEGSKA (reference sequence). Trimming took 6 bases from V and 1 from J, leaving 17 bases between them. This CDR3 spans 15 amino acids. In DNA form, the CDR3 reads TGCAGTGCCGCAGGGGGAGGGGGGGGCACAGATACGCAGTATTTT. Protein sequence: CSAAGGGGGTDTQYF.

The chain uses TRBV7-2 and TRBJ2-5; no firm D call. CDR1 is SGHTA, CDR2 FQGNSA, per germline. The CDR3 runs to 14 residues. The germline V and J ends were trimmed by 5 bases and 5 bases, with 15 bases remaining between them. The CDR3 reads CASSPRTTTETQYF. CDR3 coding DNA: TGTGCCAGCAGCCCTCGAACGACGACCGAGACCCAGTACTTC.

The V call is TRBV28, the J call TRBJ2-7; TRBD2 agrees at 11 bases. CDR3 length: 14 residues. V was pared by 4 bases and J by 9 bases, with 8 bases of the junction left unmatched. Germline lookup yields CDR1 MDHEN and CDR2 SYDVKM. CDR3 in amino acids: CASSSTSGSSVQYF. In DNA form, the CDR3 reads TGTGCCAGCAGTTCAACTAGCGGGAGTTCCGTGCAGTACTTC. Full variable domain (remainder filled in from reference TRBV28 and TRBJ2-7): DVKVTQSSRYLVKRTGEKVFLECVQDMDHENMFWYRQDPGLGLRLIYFSYDVKMKEKGDIPEGYSVSREKKERFSLILESASTNQTSMYLCASSSTSGSSVQYFGPGTRLTVT.

This clonotype was observed a handful of times. V is TRBV20-1 and J is TRBJ2-5; 8 bases agree with TRBD2. The CDR3 covers 15 residues. With 1 base clipped from V and 3 bases from J, the junction kept 7 bases outside the gene matches. CDR1 is DFQATT, CDR2 SNEGSKA, per germline (reference sequence). CDR3 in DNA: TGCAGTGCTAGAGCCCCCGCGGGGGGAAAAGAGACCCAGTACTTC. Its protein is CSARAPAGGKETQYF.

This clonotype has only a few counts. The chain uses TRBV20-1 and TRBJ2-7; either TRBD1 or TRBD2 may fit D (5 bases each). The CDR3 sequence is 13 residues long. Trimming removed 8 bases at V and 3 bases at J, with 17 bases between. In germline, CDR1 is DFQATT, CDR2 SNEGSKA (reference sequence). The CDR3 DNA reads as TGCAGTCCCTACTCCGGGACGATCTACGAGCAGTACTTC. Translating it yields CSPYSGTIYEQYF.

The table lists this clonotype with a few counts. The chain couples TRBV20-1 to TRBJ2-3; 10 nucleotides line up with TRBD2. Trimming removed 6 bases from V and 6 bases from J; junction bases left unmatched: 12. The germline V gene encodes CDR1 DFQATT and CDR2 SNEGSKA (reference sequence). This CDR3 is 15 amino acids long. The chain's CDR3 is CSAPLSSGSLDTQYF. CDR3 bases: TGCAGTGCCCCCCTCTCTAGCGGGAGTCTGGATACGCAGTATTTT.

The chain has TRBV5-4 and TRBJ1-2; 12 bases are shared with TRBD1. CDR3 size: 16 residues. Per germline, CDR1 SGHNT and CDR2 YYREEE (reference sequence). The ends lost 2 bases at V and 8 bases at J; junction bases unmatched: 10. The CDR3 sequence is CASSLDPGQGAGGYTF. The CDR3 bases are TGTGCCAGCAGCTTAGATCCGGGACAGGGGGCGGGCGGCTACACCTTC. Full variable domain (remainder filled in from reference TRBV5-4 and TRBJ1-2): ETGVTQSPTHLIKTRGQQVTLRCSSQSGHNTVSWYQQALGQGPQFIFQYYREEENGRGNFPPRFSGLQFPNYSSELNVNALELDDSALYLCASSLDPGQGAGGYTFGSGTRLTVV.

This clonotype is medium-sized within its sample. The rearrangement joins TRBV20-1 to TRBJ1-5; TRBD1 agrees at 7 bases. J was trimmed by 6 bases and V by 1 base; bases with no gene match: 9. The CDR3 is 15 amino acids. CDR1 DFQATT and CDR2 SNEGSKA come from the germline V gene (reference sequence). The CDR3 nucleotides are TGCAGTGCTAGAGGTATAGGGGGCGCGGGTCAGCCCCAGCATTTT. Its protein product is CSARGIGGAGQPQHF.

This clonotype was detected a few times. The V gene is TRBV19, the J gene TRBJ1-2, with TRBD1 matching over 10 bases. The length of the CDR3 is 17 residues. The V and J ends lost 5 bases and 4 bases, in that order; junction bases with no gene match: 13. In germline, CDR1 is LNHDA, CDR2 SQIVND (reference sequence). The CDR3 region is CASSLLDGTGEIYGYTF. CDR3 sequence (DNA): TGTGCCAGTAGTCTCCTAGACGGGACAGGGGAGATCTATGGCTACACCTTC. Drawing the rest from reference TRBV19 and TRBJ1-2, the complete variable domain is DGGITQSPKYLFRKEGQNVTLSCEQNLNHDAMYWYRQDPGQGLRLIYYSQIVNDFQKGDIAEGYSVSREKKESFPLTVTSAQKNPTAFYLCASSLLDGTGEIYGYTFGSGTRLTVV.